This TCR beta chain was recorded in a study of PD-1 blockade in classical Hodgkin lymphoma. Study-level results: There remain no defined causes for the repertoire differences, which possibly reflect disease activity or prior therapy. Reports described newly diagnosed patients as having lower baseline TCR diversity than healthy donors.

Clones were sequenced by immunoSEQ multiplex PCR, and TCRdb holds only the in-frame ones, with some missing. The sample contains 19,000 or so clones, approximately 90% of which appear only once. In this sample, this clone turned up a few times. The antigen is unknown. Time point here: newly diagnosed, previously untreated cHL patient sample. Thawed PBMCs were subjected to magnetic negative selection, which yielded isolated CD8+ T cells. Comparison came from newly diagnosed, untreated classical Hodgkin lymphoma PBMCs. The TCR sequence derives from a human donor with classical Hodgkin lymphoma. The sample taken for sequencing was CD8+ T cells from blood.

The CDR3 loop is CASSERGDWSPLHF. DNA of the CDR3: TGTGCCAGCAGTGAAAGGGGCGACTGGTCACCCCTCCACTTT. This chain connects TRBV2 to TRBJ1-6; D perhaps matches TRBD1 (5 bases). CDR3 length: 14 residues. In germline, CDR1 is SNHLY, CDR2 FYNNEI. V dropped 2 bases and J dropped 10 bases, with 12 bases sitting between them.